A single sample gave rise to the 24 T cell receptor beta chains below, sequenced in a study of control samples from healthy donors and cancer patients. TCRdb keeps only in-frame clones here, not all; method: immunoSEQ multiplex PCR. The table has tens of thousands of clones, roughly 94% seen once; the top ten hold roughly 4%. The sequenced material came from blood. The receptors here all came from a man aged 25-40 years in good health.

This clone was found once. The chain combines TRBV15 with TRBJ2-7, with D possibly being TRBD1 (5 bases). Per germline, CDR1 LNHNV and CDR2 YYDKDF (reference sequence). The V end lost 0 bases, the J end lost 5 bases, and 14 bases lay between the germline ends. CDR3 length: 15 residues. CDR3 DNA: TGTGCCACCAGCAGAGATGGGGCCCGGGCCCACGAGCAGTACTTC. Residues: CATSRDGARAHEQYF.

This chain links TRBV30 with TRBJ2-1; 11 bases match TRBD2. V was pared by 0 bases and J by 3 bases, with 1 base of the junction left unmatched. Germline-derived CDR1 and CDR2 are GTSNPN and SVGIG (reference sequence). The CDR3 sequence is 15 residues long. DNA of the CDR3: TGTGCCTGGAGTGTACTAGCGGGAGACTACAATGAGCAGTTCTTC. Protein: CAWSVLAGDYNEQFF.

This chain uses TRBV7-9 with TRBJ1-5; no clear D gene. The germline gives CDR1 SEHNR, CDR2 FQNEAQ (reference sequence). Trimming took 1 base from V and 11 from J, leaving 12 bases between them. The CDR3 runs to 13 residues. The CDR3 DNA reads TGTGCCAGCAGCTTAGACGCGGGGTCGGCCCAGCATTTT. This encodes CASSLDAGSAQHF.

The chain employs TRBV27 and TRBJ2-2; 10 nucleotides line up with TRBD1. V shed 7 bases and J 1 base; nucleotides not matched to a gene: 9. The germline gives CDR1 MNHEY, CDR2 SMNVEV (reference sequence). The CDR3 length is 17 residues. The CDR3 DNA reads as TGTGCCAGCAACCGACAGGGGGCGGCATTGAACACCGGGGAGCTGTTTTTT. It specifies CASNRQGAALNTGELFF.

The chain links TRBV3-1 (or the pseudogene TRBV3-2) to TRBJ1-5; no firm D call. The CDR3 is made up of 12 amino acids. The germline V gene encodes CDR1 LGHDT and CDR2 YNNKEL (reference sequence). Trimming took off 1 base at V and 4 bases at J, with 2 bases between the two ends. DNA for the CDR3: TGTGCCAGCAGCCAAGGAAATCAGCCCCAGCATTTT. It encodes CASSQGNQPQHF.

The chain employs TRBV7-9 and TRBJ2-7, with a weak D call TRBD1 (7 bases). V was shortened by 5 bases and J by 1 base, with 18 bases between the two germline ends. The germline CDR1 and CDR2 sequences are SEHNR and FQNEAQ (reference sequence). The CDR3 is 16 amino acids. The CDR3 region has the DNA TGTGCCAGCAGCCCAGCGGCGTCAGGGGGGTCCTACGAGCAGTACTTC. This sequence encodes CASSPAASGGSYEQYF.

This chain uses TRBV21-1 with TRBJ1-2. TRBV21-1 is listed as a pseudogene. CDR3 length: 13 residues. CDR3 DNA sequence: TGTGCCAGCAGCAAAACCCGGGAGAGACGCTACACCTTC. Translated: CASSKTRERRYTF.

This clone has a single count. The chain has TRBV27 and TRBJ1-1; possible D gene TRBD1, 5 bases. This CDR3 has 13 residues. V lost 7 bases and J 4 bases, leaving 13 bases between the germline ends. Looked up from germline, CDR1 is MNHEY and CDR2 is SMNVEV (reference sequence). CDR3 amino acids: CASKLGGGTEAFF. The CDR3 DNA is TGTGCCAGCAAACTTGGGGGGGGCACTGAAGCTTTCTTT.

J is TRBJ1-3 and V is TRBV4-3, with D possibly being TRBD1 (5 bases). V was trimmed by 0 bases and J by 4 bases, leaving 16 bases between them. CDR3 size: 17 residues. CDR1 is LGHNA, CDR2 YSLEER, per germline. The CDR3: CASSQERSGRVGNTIYF. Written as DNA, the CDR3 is TGCGCCAGCAGCCAAGAGAGGTCTGGCAGGGTGGGAAACACCATATATTTT.

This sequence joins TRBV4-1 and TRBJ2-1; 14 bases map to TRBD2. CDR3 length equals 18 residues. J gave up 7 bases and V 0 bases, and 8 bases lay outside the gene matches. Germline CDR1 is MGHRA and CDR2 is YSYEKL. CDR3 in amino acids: CASSQDQGLAGVGNEQFF. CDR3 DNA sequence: TGCGCCAGCAGCCAAGATCAGGGACTAGCGGGAGTAGGGAATGAGCAGTTCTTC.

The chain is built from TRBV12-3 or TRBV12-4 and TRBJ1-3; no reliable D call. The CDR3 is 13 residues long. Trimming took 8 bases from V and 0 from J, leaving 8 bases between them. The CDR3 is CASSTSSGNTIYF. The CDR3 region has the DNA TGTGCCAGCTCGACAAGCTCTGGAAACACCATATATTTT.

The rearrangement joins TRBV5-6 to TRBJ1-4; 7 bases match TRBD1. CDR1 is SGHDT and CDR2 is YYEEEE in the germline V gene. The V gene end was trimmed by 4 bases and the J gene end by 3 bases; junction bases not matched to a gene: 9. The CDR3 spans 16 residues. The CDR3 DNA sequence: TGTGCCAGCAGCCTTTGGGGGGACAGTTCTAATGAAAAACTGTTTTTT. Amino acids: CASSLWGDSSNEKLFF.

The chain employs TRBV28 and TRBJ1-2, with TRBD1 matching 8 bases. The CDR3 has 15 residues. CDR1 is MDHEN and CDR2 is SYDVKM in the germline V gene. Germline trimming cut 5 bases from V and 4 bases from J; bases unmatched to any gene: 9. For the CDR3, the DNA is TGTGCCAGCAGTCCCGGGACAGGATTTGGCTATGGCTACACCTTC. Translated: CASSPGTGFGYGYTF.

CDR3 amino acids: CASSPRALSTNYGYTF. The CDR3 region has the DNA TGTGCCAGCAGCCCTCGGGCTCTCTCGACTAACTATGGCTACACCTTC. The rearrangement joins TRBV14 to TRBJ1-2, with D uncertain. The germline CDR1 and CDR2 sequences are SGHDN and FVKESK. There are 16 residues in the CDR3. Trimming removed 4 bases at V and 0 bases at J, with 15 bases between.

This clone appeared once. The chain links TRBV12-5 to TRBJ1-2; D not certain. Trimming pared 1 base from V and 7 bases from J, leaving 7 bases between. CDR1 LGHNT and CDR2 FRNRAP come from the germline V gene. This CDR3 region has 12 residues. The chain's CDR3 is CASGLDQGGYTF. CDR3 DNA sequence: TGTGCTAGTGGTTTGGACCAAGGTGGCTACACCTTC.

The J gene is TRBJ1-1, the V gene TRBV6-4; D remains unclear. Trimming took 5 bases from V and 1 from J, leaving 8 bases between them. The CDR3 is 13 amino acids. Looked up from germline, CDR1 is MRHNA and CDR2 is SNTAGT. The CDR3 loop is CASSPGRNTEAFF. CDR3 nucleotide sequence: TGTGCCAGCAGTCCAGGACGGAACACTGAAGCTTTCTTT.

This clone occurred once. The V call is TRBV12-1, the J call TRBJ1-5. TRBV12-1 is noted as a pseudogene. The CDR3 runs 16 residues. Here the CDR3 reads CASSFARREGDQPQHF. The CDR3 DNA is TGTGCCAGCAGCTTTGCGCGGAGGGAGGGGGATCAGCCCCAGCATTTT.

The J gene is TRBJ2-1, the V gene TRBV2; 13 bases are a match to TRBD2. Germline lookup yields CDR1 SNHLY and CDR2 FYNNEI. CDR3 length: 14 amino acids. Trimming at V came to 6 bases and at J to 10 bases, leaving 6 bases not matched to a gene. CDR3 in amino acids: CASSGLAGVSEQFF. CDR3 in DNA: TGTGCCAGCAGCGGACTAGCGGGAGTAAGCGAGCAGTTCTTC.

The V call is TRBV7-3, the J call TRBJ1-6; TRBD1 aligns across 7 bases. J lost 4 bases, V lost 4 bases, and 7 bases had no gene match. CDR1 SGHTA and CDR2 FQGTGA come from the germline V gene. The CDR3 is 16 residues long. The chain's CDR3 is CASSSGQDGYNSPLHF. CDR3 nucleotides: TGTGCCAGCAGCTCCGGACAGGATGGATATAATTCACCCCTCCACTTT.

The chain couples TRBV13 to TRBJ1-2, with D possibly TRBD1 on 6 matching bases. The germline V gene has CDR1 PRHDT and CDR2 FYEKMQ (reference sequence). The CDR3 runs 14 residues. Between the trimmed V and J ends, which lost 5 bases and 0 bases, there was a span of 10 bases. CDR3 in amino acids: CASSPRTANYGYTF. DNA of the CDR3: TGTGCCAGCAGCCCCCGGACAGCTAACTATGGCTACACCTTC.

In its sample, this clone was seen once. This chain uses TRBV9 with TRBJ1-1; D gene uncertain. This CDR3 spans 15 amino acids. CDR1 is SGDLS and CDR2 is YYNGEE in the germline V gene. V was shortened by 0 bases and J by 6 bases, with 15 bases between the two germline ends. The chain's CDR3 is CASSVGVGSRAEAFF. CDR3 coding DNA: TGTGCCAGCAGCGTAGGTGTTGGGAGTAGGGCTGAAGCTTTCTTT.

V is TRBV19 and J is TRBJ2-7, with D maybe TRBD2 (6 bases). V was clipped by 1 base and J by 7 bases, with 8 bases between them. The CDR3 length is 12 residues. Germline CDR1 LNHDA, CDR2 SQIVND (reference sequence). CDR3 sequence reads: CASSIGRGEQYF. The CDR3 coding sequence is TGTGCCAGTAGTATAGGACGGGGGGAGCAGTACTTC. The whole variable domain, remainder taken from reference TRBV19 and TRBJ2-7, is DGGITQSPKYLFRKEGQNVTLSCEQNLNHDAMYWYRQDPGQGLRLIYYSQIVNDFQKGDIAEGYSVSREKKESFPLTVTSAQKNPTAFYLCASSIGRGEQYFGPGTRLTVT.

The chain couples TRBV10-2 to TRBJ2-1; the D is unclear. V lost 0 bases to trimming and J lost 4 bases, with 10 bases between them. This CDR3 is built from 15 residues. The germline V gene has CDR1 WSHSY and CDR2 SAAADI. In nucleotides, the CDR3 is TGCGCCAGCAGTGAGTCAACGGCAGTTTACAATGAGCAGTTCTTC. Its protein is CASSESTAVYNEQFF.

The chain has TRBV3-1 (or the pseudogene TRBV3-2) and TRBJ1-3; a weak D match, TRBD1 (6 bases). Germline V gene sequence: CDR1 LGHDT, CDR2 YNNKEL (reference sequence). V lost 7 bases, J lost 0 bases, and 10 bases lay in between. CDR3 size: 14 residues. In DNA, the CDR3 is TGTGCCAGCACACTACAGGGCTCTGGAAACACCATATATTTT. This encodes CASTLQGSGNTIYF.